This TCR beta chain was identified in a study of identical twins. Regarding the study as a whole: Where beta out-of-frame sequences were concerned, excess twin sharing was weaker.

The length of the CDR3 is 16 residues. CDR1 is SGHRS and CDR2 is YFSETQ in the germline V gene. Trimming cost V 0 bases and J 6 bases; bases outside gene matches: 7. Template switching, a step in the protocol, added a universal primer site, and cDNA carried unique molecular identifiers. One entry per CDR3 protein, called by TCRdb with MiXCR from the 5' RACE reads. The sample yields hundreds of thousands of distinct CDR3 sequences, 15% to 20% seen once. Concerning this clonotype: Its antigen is not identified.

This sample also appeared in a second study, on T cells expressing NK-cell markers. That paper notes: Dominant NKG2C+ clonotypes accounted for roughly 1.0-8% of CD8+ T cells in more than 5 donors.

The chain uses TRBV5-1 and TRBJ2-2; 8 bases map to TRBD2. Input material: PBMCs. The origin of this receptor is a woman younger than 35 in good health. CDR3 DNA: TGCGCCAGCAGCTTGGAAACGGGGGGGCCACCCGGGGAGCTGTTTTTT. Translated: CASSLETGGPPGELFF.